Each of the 6 T cell receptor beta chains below was sequenced from the same sample in a study of beta chain features in type 1 diabetes. Expressed TCRB transcripts were sequenced because the entire RNA isolate underwent reverse transcription. TCRdb keeps only in-frame clones here, not all; method: immunoSEQ multiplex PCR. This sample has 140,000 or so clones, with about 10% found just once. The specimen sequenced was naive CD4+ T cells from blood. These receptors were obtained from a man between 18 and 35 years old in good health.

This chain uses TRBV10-3 with TRBJ2-5; TRBD2 might be the D (6 bases). Trimming took off 2 bases at V and 5 bases at J, with 18 bases between the two ends. In germline, CDR1 is ENHRY, CDR2 SYGVKD. The CDR3 sequence is 16 residues long. The CDR3 DNA follows: TGTGCCATCAGTGAGAGAGGAGGGTCGAGTGGGGAGACCCAGTACTTC. Translating it yields CAISERGGSSGETQYF.

This clone was picked up a small number of times. The chain couples TRBV27 to TRBJ2-5; D is perhaps TRBD2 (6 bases). The CDR3 runs to 14 residues. V was cut by 5 bases and J by 1 base, with 11 bases left in between. Germline V gene lookup returns CDR1 MNHEY and CDR2 SMNVEV (reference sequence). The CDR3 nucleotides read TGTGCCAGCAGTCCTCAGGGACTCCAAGAGACCCAGTACTTC. This codes for CASSPQGLQETQYF.

This clone came up a few times. The chain recombines TRBV20-1 with TRBJ2-1, with D unresolved. CDR1 and CDR2 from the germline V gene are DFQATT and SNEGSKA (reference sequence). Trimming removed 4 bases from V and 4 bases from J, with 5 bases in between. The CDR3 is made up of 11 amino acids. The CDR3 region has the DNA TGCAGTGCTACTATTTACAATGAGCAGTTCTTC. It yields the protein CSATIYNEQFF.

This clone occurred a few times. This chain uses TRBV19 with TRBJ1-2; weak D call: TRBD1 (5 bases). Germline lookup yields CDR1 LNHDA and CDR2 SQIVND (reference sequence). Between the trimmed V and J ends, which lost 2 bases and 3 bases, there was a span of 10 bases. The CDR3 is 14 amino acids. CDR3: CASSITGNHYGYTF. CDR3 coding DNA: TGTGCCAGTAGTATAACAGGTAACCACTATGGCTACACCTTC.

This clone appeared a few times. The chain combines TRBV4-2 with TRBJ2-1, with TRBD2 as a possible D gene (5 bases). The V end lost 1 base, the J end lost 8 bases, and 12 bases lay between the germline ends. This CDR3 is 14 amino acids long. Per the germline V gene, CDR1 is LGHNA and CDR2 is YNFKEQ. The CDR3 DNA reads TGTGCCAGCAGCCAAGGATTTACGGAGGATGAGCAGTTCTTC. It translates to CASSQGFTEDEQFF.

This clone turned up a few times. This chain connects TRBV7-2 to TRBJ1-1; maybe TRBD1 (5 bases). The germline V and J ends were trimmed by 1 base and 8 bases, with 5 bases remaining between them. The CDR3 sequence is 11 residues long. CDR1 SGHTA and CDR2 FQGNSA come from the germline V gene. This chain's CDR3 is CASSLDREAFF. The DNA for the CDR3 is TGTGCCAGCAGCTTAGACAGGGAAGCTTTCTTT. Together with reference TRBV7-2 and TRBJ1-1, the CDR3 gives the full variable domain: GAGVSQSPSNKVTEKGKDVELRCDPISGHTALYWYRQSLGQGLEFLIYFQGNSAPDKSGLPSDRFSAERTGGSVSTLTIQRTQQEDSAVYLCASSLDREAFFGQGTRLTVV.